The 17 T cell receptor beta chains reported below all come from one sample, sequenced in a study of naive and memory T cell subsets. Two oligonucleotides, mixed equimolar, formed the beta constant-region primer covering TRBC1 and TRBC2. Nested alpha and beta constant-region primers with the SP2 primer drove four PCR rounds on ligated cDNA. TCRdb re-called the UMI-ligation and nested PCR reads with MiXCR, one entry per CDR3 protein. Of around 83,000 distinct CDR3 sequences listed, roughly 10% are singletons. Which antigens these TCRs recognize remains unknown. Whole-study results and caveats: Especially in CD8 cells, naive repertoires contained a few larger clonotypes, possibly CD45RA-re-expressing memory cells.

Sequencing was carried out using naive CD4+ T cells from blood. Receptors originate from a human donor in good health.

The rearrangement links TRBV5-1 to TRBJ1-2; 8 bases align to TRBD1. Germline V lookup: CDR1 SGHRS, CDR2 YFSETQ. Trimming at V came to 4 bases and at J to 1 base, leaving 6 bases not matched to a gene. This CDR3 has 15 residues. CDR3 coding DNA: TGCGCCAGCAGCCGTCTAGACAGGGGTAACTATGGCTACACCTTC. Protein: CASSRLDRGNYGYTF.

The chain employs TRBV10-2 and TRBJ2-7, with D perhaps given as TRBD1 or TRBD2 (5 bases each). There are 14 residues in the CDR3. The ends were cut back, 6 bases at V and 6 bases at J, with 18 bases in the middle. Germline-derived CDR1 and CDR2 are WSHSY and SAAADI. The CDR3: CASSPGTGFSEQYF. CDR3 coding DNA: TGCGCCAGCAGCCCCGGGACGGGCTTTTCCGAGCAGTACTTC.

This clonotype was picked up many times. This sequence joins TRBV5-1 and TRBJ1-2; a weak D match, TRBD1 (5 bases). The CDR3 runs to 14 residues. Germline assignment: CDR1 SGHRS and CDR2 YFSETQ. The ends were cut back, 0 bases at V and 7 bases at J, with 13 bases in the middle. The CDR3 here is CASSLEQAISGYTF. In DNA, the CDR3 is TGCGCCAGCAGCTTGGAACAGGCGATAAGTGGCTACACCTTC.

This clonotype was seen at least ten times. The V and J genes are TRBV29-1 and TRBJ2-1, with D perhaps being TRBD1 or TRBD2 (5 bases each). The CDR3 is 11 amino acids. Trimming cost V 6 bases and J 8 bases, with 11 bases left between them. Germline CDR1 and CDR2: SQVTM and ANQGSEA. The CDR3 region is CSVDRGHEQFF. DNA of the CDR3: TGCAGCGTCGACAGAGGGCATGAGCAGTTCTTC.

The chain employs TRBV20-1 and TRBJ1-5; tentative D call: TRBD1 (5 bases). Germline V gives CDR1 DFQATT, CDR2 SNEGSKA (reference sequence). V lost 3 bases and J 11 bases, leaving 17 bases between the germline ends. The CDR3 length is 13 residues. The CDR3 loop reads CSASRQGYSTQHF. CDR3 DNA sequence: TGCAGTGCTAGCCGGCAGGGATATTCAACCCAGCATTTT.

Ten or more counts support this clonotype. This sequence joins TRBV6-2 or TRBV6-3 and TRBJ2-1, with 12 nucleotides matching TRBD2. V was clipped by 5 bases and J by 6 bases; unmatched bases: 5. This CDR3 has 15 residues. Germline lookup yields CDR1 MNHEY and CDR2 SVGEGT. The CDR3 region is CASSLAGGPRNEQFF. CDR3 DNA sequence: TGTGCCAGCAGTCTAGCGGGGGGGCCTCGCAATGAGCAGTTCTTC.

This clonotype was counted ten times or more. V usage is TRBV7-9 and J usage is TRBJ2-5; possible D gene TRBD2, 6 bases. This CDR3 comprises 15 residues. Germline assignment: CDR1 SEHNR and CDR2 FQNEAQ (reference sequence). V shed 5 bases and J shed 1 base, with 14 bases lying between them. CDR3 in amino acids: CASSAGTAIQETQYF. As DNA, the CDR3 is TGTGCCAGCAGCGCAGGGACTGCTATCCAAGAGACCCAGTACTTC.

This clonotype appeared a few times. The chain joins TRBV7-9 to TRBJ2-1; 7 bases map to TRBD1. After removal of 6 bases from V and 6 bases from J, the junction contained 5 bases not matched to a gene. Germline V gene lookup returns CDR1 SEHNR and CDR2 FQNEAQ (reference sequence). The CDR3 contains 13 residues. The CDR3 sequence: CASRLGQLNEQFF. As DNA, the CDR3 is TGTGCCAGCAGGTTGGGACAGCTCAATGAGCAGTTCTTC.

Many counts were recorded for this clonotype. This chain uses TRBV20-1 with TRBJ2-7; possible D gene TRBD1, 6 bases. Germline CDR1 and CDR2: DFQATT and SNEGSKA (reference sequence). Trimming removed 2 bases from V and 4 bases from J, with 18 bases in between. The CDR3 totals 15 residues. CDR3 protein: CSARKPLGGGYEQYF. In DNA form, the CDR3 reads TGCAGTGCTAGAAAACCCCTTGGGGGCGGATACGAGCAGTACTTC.

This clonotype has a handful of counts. The CDR3 loop is CASSPEGSGANVLTF. The CDR3 DNA is TGCGCCAGCAGCCCGGAGGGCTCAGGGGCCAACGTCCTGACTTTC. The chain combines TRBV5-1 with TRBJ2-6, with D perhaps TRBD2 (6 bases). The germline CDR1 and CDR2 sequences are SGHRS and YFSETQ. Trimming cost V 4 bases and J 4 bases, with 12 bases left between them. This CDR3 has 15 amino acids.

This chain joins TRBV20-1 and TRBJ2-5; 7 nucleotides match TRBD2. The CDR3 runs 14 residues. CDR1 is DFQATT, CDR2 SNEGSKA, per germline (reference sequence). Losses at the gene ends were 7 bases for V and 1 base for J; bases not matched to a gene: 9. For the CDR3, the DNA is TGCAGTGGCCGGACGGCGGGGGTCCAAGAGACCCAGTACTTC. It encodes CSGRTAGVQETQYF.

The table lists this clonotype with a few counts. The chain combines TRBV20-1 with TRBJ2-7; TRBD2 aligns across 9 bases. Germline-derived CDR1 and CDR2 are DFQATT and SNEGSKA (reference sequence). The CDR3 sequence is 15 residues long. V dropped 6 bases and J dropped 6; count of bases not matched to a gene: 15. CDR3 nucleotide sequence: TGCAGTGCCTTTAGCGGGAGCCCGCCTAGAGGCGAGCAGTACTTC. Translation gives CSAFSGSPPRGEQYF.

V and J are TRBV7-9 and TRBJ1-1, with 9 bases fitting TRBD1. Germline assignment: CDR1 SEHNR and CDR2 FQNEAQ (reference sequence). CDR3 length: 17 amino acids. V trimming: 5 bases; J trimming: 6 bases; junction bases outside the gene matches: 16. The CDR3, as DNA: TGTGCCAGCAGCGAACCGGGACAGGGTAAATTTTTCCCTGAAGCTTTCTTT. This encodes CASSEPGQGKFFPEAFF.

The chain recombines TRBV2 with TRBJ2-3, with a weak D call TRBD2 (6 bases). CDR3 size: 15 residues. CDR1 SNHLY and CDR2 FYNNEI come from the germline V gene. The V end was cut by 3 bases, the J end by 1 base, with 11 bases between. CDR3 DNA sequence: TGTGCCAGCAGTGAGGAGGGGCAGGGCACAGATACGCAGTATTTT. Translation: CASSEEGQGTDTQYF.

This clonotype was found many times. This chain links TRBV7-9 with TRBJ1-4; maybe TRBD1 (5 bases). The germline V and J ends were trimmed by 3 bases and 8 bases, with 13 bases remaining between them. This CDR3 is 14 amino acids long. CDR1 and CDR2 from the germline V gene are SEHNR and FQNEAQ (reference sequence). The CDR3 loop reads CASSFGQGGEKLFF. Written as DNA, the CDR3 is TGTGCCAGCAGCTTCGGGCAGGGAGGAGAAAAACTGTTTTTT.

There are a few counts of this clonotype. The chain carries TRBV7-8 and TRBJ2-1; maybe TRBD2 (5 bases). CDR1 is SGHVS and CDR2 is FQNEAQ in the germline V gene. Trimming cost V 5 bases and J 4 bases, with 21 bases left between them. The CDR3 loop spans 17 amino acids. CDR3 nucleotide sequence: TGTGCCAGCAGCCGCCTCCAGGAGCGGTGGGGTTACAATGAGCAGTTCTTC. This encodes CASSRLQERWGYNEQFF. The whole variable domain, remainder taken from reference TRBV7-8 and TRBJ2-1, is GAGVSQSPRYKVAKRGQDVALRCDPISGHVSLFWYQQALGQGPEFLTYFQNEAQLDKSGLPSDRFFAERPEGSVSTLKIQRTQQEDSAVYLCASSRLQERWGYNEQFFGPGTRLTVL.

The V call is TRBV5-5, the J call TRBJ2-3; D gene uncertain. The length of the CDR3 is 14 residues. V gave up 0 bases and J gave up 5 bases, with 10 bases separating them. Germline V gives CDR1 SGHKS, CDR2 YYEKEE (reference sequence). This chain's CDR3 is CASSLGAPLDTQYF. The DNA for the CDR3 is TGTGCCAGCAGCTTGGGGGCCCCATTAGATACGCAGTATTTT.